Listed here is a single TCR beta chain. Its antigen is unknown. CDR3 length: 16 residues. The V segment lost 1 base and the J segment 4 bases; nucleotides outside the gene matches: 5. Germline V gene data show CDR1 as SGHVS and CDR2 as FNYEAQ. The data originate from a study of long-term antiretroviral therapy in people with HIV. Study-wide results and caveats: Repertoires from HIV showed CDR3 length ranges narrower than those of controls. Blood collection from the mid-2000s to the late 2010s possibly occurred under older ART regimens. Participants lacked recorded data on ART adherence, viral resistance or therapy changes.

It was version v3.0 of the immunoSEQ assay that was run at survey level. This table comes from immunoSEQ multiplex PCR, and its TCRdb copy is limited to in-frame clones, with some not included. Among 23,000 or so clones listed, around 77% were seen once. The TCR sequence derives from a man in his thirties or forties with HIV. This material consisted of unsorted PBMCs, taken 2.1 years after starting antiretroviral therapy. This chain joins TRBV7-6 and TRBJ1-5; 9 nucleotides agree with TRBD1. Here the CDR3 reads CASSLGTGEVNQPQHF. The CDR3 DNA sequence: TGTGCCAGCAGCTTAGGGACAGGGGAGGTAAATCAGCCCCAGCATTTT.